This T cell receptor (beta chain) originates from a study of tumor and adjacent non-tumor tissue in lung cancer. Study overall: Patients comprised about eleven adenocarcinoma, a couple of squamous cell carcinoma and 1 small cell lung cancer. Patients were aged about 30 to 80, about ten men and 4 to 6 women, stage I to III.

Broader study findings: Tumor repertoires had a smaller top 100 clone share than normal lung.

CDR1 is MNHEY, CDR2 SVGAGI, per germline. The CDR3 extends over 15 amino acids. As to this clonotype: The target antigen is unknown. This may be a read error, as it is one base from a much larger clone.

The library came from three nested PCR rounds adapted from ARM-PCR protocols. TCRdb re-called the multiplex PCR reads with MiXCR, one entry per CDR3 protein. The repertoire holds around 39,000 distinct CDR3 sequences, more than 50% seen once, with about 48% in the top ten. No cell sorting was done before RNA was extracted from the tissue. More than 3 cm separated this lung sample from the edge of the tumor. Donors were chemotherapy-naive, newly diagnosed lung cancer surgical patients in China, August–November 2014. The origin of this receptor is a man aged 50 to 60 with non-small cell lung cancer. Specimen: distant non-tumor lung tissue. The rearrangement joins TRBV6-5 to TRBJ2-6; 11 positions match TRBD2. CDR3 DNA: TGTGCCAGCAGACTAGCGGGAGTTGGGGCCAGCGTCCTGACTTTC. Its translation: CASRLAGVGASVLTF.